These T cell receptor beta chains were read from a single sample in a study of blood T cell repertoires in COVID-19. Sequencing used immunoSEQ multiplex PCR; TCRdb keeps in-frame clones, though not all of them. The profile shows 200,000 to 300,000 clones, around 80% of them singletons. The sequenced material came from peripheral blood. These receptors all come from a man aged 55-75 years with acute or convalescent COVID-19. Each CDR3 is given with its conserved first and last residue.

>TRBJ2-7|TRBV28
CASSQPSTNEQYF
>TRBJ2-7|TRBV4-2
CASSQLVVAGGSYYEQYF
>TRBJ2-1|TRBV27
CASSLYGRSGVAEQFF
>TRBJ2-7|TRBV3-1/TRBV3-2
CASSQAQTSGGREQYF
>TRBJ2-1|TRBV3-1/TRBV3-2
CASSPRVGEQFF
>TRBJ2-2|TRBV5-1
CASSGGGNTGELFF
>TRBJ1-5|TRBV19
CASSIAVNQPQHF
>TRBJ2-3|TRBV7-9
CASSRHSGGPGDTQYF
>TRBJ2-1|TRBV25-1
CASRMPGLAINEQFF
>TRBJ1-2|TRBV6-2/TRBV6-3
CASSPNRDLLSNYGYTF
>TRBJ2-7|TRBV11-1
CASSTRRDRVYEQYF
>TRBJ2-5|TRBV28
CASFSGGETQYF
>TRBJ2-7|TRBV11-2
CASSSDPGQRSYEQYF
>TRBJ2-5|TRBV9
CASSVVPEETQYF
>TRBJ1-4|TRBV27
CASSPLGGNEKLFF
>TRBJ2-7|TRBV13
CASSLVDRGFDEQYF
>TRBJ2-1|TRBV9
CASSVRDRGNEQFF
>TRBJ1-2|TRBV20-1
CSASRSYGYTF
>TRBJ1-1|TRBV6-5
CASSRQGLNTEAFF
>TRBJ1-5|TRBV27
CASSLSGGSNQPQHF
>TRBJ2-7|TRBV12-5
CASGPERGARVPHEQYF
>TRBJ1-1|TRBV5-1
CASSSAGNTEAFF
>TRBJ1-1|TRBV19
CASSIGGAGSEAFF
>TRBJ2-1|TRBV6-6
CASSYSTGGINEQFF
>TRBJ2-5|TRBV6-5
CASETSGQETQYF
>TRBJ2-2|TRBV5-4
CASRLAGGTGELFF
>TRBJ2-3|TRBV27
CASMDLVLGSRDTQYF
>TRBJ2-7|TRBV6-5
CASSSPGVDSYEQYF
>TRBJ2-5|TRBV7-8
CASSSGLADAPTQYF
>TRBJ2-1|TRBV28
CASRRGDNEQFF
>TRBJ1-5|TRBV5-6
CASSPGRGGNQPQHF
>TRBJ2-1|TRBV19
CASSWNSVPQNEQFF
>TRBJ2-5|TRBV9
CASSVVLAGTVGRETQYF
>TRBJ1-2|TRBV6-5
CASMAGANYGYTF
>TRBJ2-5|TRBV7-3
CASRVTSGLQETQYF
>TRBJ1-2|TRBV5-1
CASSPGTSFANYGYTF
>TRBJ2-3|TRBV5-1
CASSFASGGANTQYF
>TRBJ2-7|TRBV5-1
CASSLGGTGDSYEQYF
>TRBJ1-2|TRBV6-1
CASSPQGFGGYTF
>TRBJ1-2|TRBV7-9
CASSSDPGQGGRAGYTF
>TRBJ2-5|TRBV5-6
CASSFSSVETQYF
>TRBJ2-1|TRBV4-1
CASSQDRFGTLYNEQFF
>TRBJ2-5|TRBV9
CASSSRGGQETQYF
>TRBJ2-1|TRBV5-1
CASSLTGGYNEQFF
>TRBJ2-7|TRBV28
CASKTGTLSYEQYF
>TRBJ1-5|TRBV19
CASSPGLLQPQHF
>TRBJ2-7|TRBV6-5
CASSRLASSSYEQYF
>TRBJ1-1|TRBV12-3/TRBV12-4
CASTHGVGRAFF
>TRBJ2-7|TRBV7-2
CASSPTRTSGSYEQYF
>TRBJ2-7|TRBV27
CASSASGGGREQYF
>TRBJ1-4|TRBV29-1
CSVVVTAPNEKLFF
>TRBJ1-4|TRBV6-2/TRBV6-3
CASSLPTGDEKLFF